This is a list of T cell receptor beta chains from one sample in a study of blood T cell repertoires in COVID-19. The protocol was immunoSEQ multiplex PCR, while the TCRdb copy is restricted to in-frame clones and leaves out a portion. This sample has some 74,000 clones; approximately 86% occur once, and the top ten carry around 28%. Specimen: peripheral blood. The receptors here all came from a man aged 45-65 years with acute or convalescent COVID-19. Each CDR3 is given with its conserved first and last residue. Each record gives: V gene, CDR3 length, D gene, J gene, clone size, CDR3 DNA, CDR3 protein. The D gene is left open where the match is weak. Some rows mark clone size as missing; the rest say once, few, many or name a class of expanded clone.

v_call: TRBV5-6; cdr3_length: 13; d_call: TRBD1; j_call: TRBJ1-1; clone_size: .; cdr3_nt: TGTGCCAGCAGCCCCGGACAGGGAACTGAAGCTTTCTTT; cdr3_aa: CASSPGQGTEAFF
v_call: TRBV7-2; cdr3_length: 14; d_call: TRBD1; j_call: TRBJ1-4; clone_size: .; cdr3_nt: TGTGCCAGCAGCTTCTCCAGGGGGAATGAAAAACTGTTTTTT; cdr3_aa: CASSFSRGNEKLFF
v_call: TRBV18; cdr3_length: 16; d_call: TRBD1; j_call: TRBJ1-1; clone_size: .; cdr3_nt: TGTGCCAGCTCAGAAAACGCCGGGACAGTTAACACTGAAGCTTTCTTT; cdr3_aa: CASSENAGTVNTEAFF
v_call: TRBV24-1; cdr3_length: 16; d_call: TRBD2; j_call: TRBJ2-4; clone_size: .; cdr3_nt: TGTGCCACCAGTGGGGGGGGTAGCGGGGCCAAAAACATTCAGTACTTC; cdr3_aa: CATSGGGSGAKNIQYF
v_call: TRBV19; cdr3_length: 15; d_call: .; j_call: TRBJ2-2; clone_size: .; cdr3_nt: TGTGCCAGTAGTATTATCAGGGCCAACACCGGGGAGCTGTTTTTT; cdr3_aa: CASSIIRANTGELFF
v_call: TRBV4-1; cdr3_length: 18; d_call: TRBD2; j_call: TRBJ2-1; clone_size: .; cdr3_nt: TGCGCCAGCAGCCCGGGACTAGCGGGGGTAACAGGACGCAATGAGCAGTTCTTC; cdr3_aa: CASSPGLAGVTGRNEQFF
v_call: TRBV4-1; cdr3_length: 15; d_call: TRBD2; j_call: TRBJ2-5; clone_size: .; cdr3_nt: TGCGCCAGCAGCTCCGGGAGGGGTAGCCAAGAGACCCAGTACTTC; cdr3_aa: CASSSGRGSQETQYF
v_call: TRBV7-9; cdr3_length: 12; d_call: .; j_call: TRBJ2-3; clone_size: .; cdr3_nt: TGTGCCAGCAGCTTAGCCCTAGATACGCAGTATTTT; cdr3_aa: CASSLALDTQYF
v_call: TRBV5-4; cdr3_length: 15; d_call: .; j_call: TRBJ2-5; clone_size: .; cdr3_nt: TGTGCCAGCAGCTTGTTTACGGGTGAAAGGGAGACCCAGTACTTC; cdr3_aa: CASSLFTGERETQYF
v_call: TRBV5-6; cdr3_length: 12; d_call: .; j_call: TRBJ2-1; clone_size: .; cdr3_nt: TGTGCCAGCAGCTTTTTGGCCAATGAGCAGTTCTTC; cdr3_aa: CASSFLANEQFF
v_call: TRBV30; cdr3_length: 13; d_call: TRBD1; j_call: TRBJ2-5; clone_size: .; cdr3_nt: TGTGCCTGGAGTAGGGACAGGGGGGAGACCCAGTACTTC; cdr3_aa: CAWSRDRGETQYF
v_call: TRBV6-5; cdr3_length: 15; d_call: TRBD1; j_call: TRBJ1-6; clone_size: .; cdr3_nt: TGTGCCAGCAGTTATTGGGACAGGGTAAATTCACCCCTCCACTTT; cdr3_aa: CASSYWDRVNSPLHF
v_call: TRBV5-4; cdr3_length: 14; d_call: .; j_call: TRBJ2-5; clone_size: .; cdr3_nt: TGTGCCAGCAGCTTTACCGGGTCAGGGGAGACCCAGTACTTC; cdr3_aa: CASSFTGSGETQYF
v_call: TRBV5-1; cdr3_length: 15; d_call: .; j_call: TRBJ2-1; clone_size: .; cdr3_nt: TGCGCCAGCAGCCGGAGACGTAGCTCCTACAATGAGCAGTTCTTC; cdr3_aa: CASSRRRSSYNEQFF
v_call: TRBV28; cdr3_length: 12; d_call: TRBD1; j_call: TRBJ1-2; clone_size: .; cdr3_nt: TGTGCCAGCGCCGGGACAGGGTATGGCTACACCTTC; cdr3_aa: CASAGTGYGYTF
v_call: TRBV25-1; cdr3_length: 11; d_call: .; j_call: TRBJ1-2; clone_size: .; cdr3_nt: TGTGCCAGCAGTCGACTCGGGGGCTACACCTTC; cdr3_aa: CASSRLGGYTF
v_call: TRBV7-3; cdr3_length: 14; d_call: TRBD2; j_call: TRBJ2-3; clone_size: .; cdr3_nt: TGTGCCAGCAGCTCCGGGACTACCCCAGATACGCAGTATTTT; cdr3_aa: CASSSGTTPDTQYF
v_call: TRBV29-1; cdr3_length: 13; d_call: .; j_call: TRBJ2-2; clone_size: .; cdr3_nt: TGCAGCGGCGTTTGGGCAGGCACCGGGGAGCTGTTTTTT; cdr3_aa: CSGVWAGTGELFF
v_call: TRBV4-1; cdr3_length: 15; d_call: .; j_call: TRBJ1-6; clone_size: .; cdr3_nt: TGCGCCAGCAGCCAAAAGACTACAGCAGATTCACCCCTCCACTTT; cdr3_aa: CASSQKTTADSPLHF
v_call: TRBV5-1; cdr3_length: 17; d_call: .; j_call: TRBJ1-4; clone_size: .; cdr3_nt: TGCGCCAGCAGCTTGTGGGGTTATGGGGCGACTAATGAAAAACTGTTTTTT; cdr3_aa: CASSLWGYGATNEKLFF
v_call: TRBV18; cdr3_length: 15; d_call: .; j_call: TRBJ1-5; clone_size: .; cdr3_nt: TGTGCCAGCTCACTACAGGATTCCAACAATCAGCCCCAGCATTTT; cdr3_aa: CASSLQDSNNQPQHF
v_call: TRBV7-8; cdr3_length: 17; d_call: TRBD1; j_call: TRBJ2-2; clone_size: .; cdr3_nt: TGTGCCAGCAGCCTCCAGGGGGGACAGGGGCCCTTGGGGGAGCTGTTTTTT; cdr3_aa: CASSLQGGQGPLGELFF
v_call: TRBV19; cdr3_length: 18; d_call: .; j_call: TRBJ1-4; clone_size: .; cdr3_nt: TGTGCCAGTAGCCTCAGTAAAGGGAGTTCAACAACTAATGAAAAACTGTTTTTT; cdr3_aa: CASSLSKGSSTTNEKLFF
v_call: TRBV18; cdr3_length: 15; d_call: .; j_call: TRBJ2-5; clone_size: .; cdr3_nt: TGTGCCAGCTCACCACCTGCCAGTCATTACGGGGTCCAGTACTTC; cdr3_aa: CASSPPASHYGVQYF
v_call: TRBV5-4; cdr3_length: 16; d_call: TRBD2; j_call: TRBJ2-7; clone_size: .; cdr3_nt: TGTGCCAGCAGCCAGGGTGGCGGGGGGGAATTCTACGAGCAGTACTTC; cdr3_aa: CASSQGGGGEFYEQYF
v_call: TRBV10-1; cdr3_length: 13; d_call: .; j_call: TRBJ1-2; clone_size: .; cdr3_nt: TGCGCCAGCAGTGGTGACAGGATCGGGAGCTACACCTTC; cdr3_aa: CASSGDRIGSYTF
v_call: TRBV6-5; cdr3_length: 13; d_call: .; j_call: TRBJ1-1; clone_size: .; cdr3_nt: TGTGCCAGCAGTTACCGGTCGAACACTGAAGCTTTCTTT; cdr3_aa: CASSYRSNTEAFF
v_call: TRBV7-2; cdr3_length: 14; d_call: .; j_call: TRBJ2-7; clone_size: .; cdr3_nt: TGTGCCAGCAGGCCGGACAGATTAGCCTACGAGCAGTACTTC; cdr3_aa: CASRPDRLAYEQYF
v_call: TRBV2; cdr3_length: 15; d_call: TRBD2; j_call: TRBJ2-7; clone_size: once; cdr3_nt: TGTGCCAGCAGTGATCCCAGCGGGGGCTCCTACGAGCAGTACTTC; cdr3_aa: CASSDPSGGSYEQYF
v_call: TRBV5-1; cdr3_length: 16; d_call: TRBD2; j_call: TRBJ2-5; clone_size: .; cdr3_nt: TGCGCCAGCAGCTGGGGACTAGCGGACGGACAAGAGACCCAGTACTTC; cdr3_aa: CASSWGLADGQETQYF
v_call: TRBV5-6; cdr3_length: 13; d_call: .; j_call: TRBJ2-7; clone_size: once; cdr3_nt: TGTGCCAGCAGCAGCAGGGGTATCGACGAGCAGTACTTC; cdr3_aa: CASSSRGIDEQYF
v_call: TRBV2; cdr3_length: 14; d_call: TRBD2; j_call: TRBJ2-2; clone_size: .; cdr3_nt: TGTGCCAGCCGAGCTAGCGGGGCTGCCGGGGAGCTGTTTTTT; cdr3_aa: CASRASGAAGELFF
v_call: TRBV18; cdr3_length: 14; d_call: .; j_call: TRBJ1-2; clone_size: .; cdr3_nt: TGTGCCAGCTCCCCTACCCACGACAGCTATGGCTACACCTTC; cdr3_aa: CASSPTHDSYGYTF
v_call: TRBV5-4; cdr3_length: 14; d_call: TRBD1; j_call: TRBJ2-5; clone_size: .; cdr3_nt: TGTGCCAGCAGCTCGGGACAGGGCAGAGAGACCCAGTACTTC; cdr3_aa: CASSSGQGRETQYF
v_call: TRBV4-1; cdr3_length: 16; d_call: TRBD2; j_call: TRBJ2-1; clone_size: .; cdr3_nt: TGCGCCAGCAGCCAAGAGGCCGGGGGGACTTACAATGAGCAGTTCTTC; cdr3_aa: CASSQEAGGTYNEQFF
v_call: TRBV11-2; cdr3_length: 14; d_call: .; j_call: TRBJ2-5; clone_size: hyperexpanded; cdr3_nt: TGTGCCAGCAGCGACGATGGGGCTGGAGAGACCCAGTACTTC; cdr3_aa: CASSDDGAGETQYF
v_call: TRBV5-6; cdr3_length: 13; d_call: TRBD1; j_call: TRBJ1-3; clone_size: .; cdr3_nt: TGTGCCAGCAGGACAGGGTCTGGAAACACCATATATTTT; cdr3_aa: CASRTGSGNTIYF
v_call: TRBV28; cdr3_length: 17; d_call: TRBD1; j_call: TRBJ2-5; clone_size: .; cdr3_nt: TGTGCCAGCAGTCCTCCTGGACAGGGGGCTCATCAAGAGACCCAGTACTTC; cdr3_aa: CASSPPGQGAHQETQYF
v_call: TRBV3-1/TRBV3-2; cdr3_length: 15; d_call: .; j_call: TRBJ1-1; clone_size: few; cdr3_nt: TGTGCCAGCAGCCCTTCCCTCCAGGCGAACACTGAAGCTTTCTTT; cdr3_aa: CASSPSLQANTEAFF
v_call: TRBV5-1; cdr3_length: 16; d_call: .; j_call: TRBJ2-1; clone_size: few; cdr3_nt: TGCGCCAGCAGCTTGGGACAGCCTTGGGTATACAATGAGCAGTTCTTC; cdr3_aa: CASSLGQPWVYNEQFF
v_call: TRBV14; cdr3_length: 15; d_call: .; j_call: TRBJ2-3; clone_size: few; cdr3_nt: TGTGCCAGCAGCCAACGGGGGGCGCGAAGGGATACGCAGTATTTT; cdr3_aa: CASSQRGARRDTQYF
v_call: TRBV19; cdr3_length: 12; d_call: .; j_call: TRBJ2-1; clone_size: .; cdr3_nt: TGTGCCAGTAGTAGAGGGATCAATGAGCAGTTCTTC; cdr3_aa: CASSRGINEQFF
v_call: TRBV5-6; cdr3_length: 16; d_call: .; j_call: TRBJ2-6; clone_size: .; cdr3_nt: TGTGCCAGCACGGACAGCAACCTTCCTGGGGCCAACGTCCTGACTTTC; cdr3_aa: CASTDSNLPGANVLTF
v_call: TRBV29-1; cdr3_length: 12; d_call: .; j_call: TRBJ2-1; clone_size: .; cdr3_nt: TGCAGCGTTGAAGGAGGGGGCAATGAGCAGTTCTTC; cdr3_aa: CSVEGGGNEQFF
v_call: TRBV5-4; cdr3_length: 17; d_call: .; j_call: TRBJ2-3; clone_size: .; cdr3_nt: TGTGCCAGCAGCTCGGCCCCCCGTGGAGGGGACACAGATACGCAGTATTTT; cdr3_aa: CASSSAPRGGDTDTQYF
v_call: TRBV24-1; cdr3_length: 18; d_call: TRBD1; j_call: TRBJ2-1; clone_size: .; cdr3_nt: TGTGCCACCAGTGATCCCCGGGACAGGGGGATGAGGATCAATGAGCAGTTCTTC; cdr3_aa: CATSDPRDRGMRINEQFF
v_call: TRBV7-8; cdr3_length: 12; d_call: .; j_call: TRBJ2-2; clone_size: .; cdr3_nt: TGTGCCAGCAGCCCAAACACCGGGGAGCTGTTTTTT; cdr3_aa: CASSPNTGELFF